This entry describes one T cell receptor (beta chain). An end of the junction differs from the germline gene, which may be a read error. Only patients with CD8+CD57+ cell expansion on flow cytometry were chosen for sequencing. Germline V gene lookup returns CDR1 SSHAT and CDR2 FNYEAQ (reference sequence). This CDR3 has 13 residues. TCR beta VDJ combinations and CDR3 sequences were profiled from genomic DNA. TCRdb re-derived calls from the reads in MiXCR, one entry per CDR3 protein. This table has under 200,000 distinct CDR3 sequences, 65% to 75% appearing once. This sample stems from a study of CD8+CD57+ T cells in acquired aplastic anemia.

The receptor was isolated from a human donor with aplastic anemia. Sequencing used sorted CD4+, CD8+, or CD8+CD57+ T cells (not recorded which) from PBMCs. This sequence joins TRBV7-7 and TRBJ1-5; D not certain. CDR3 protein: CASSLEENQPQHF. Written as DNA, the CDR3 is TGTGCTAGCAGCTTAGAGGAGAATCAGCCCCAGCATTTT. Full variable domain (missing parts from reference TRBV7-7 and TRBJ1-5): GAGVSQSPRYKVTKRGQDVTLRCDPISSHATLYWYQQALGQGPEFLTYFNYEAQPDKSGLPSDRFSAERPEGSISTLTIQRTEQRDSAMYRCASSLEENQPQHFGDGTRLSIL.